What follows is one T cell receptor beta chain and its context. This entry is derived from a study of T cell changes during pregnancy in multiple sclerosis. Profiling relied on immunoSEQ multiplex PCR, and the TCRdb table lists in-frame clones only, not all of them. The data contain around 63,000 clones, around 90% of them singletons. Germline CDR1 reads SGHRS; CDR2 reads YFSETQ. This CDR3 is 14 amino acids long. Deletions cut 1 base from V and 4 bases from J, with 10 bases between. The receptor was derived from a female donor with multiple sclerosis, enrolled in a pregnancy study. This sample comprised peripheral blood, obtained after pregnancy. The chain links TRBV5-1 to TRBJ2-3; D is perhaps TRBD1 (6 bases). In DNA, the CDR3 is TGCGCCAGCAGCTTGAGGACAGTCCCAGATACGCAGTATTTT. It codes for CASSLRTVPDTQYF.